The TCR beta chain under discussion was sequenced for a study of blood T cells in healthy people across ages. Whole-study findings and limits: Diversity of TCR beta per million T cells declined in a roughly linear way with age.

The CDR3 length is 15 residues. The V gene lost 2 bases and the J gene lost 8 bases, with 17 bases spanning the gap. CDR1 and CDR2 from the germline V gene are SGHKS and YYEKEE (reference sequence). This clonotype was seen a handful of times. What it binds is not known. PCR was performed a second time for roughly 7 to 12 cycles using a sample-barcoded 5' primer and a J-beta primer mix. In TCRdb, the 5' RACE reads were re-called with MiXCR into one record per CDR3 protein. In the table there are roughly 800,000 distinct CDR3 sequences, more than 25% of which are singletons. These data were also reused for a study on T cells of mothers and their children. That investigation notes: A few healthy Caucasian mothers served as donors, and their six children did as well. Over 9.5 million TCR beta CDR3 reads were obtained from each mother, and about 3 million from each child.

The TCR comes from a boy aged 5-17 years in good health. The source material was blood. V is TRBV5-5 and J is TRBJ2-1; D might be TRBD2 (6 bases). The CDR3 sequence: CASSFNGGEADEQFF. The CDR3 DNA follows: TGTGCCAGCAGCTTCAACGGGGGAGAGGCCGATGAGCAGTTCTTC.